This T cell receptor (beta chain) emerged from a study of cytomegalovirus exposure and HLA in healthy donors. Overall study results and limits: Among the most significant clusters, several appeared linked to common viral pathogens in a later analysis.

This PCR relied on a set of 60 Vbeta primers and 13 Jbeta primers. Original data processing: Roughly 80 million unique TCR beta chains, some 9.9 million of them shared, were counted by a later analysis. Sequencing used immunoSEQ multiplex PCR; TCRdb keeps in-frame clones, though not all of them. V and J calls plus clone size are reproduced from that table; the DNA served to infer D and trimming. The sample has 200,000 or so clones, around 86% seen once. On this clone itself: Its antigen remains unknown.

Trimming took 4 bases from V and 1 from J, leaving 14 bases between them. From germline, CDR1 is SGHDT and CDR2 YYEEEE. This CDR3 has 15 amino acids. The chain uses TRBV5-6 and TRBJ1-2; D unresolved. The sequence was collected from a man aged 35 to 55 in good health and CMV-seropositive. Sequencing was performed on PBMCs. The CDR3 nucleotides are TGTGCCAGCAGCCCCCCCGCGGGGATTAACTATGGCTACACCTTC. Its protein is CASSPPAGINYGYTF. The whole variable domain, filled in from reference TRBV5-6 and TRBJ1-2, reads DAGVTQSPTHLIKTRGQQVTLRCSPKSGHDTVSWYQQALGQGPQFIFQYYEEEERQRGNFPDRFSGHQFPNYSSELNVNALLLGDSALYLCASSPPAGINYGYTFGSGTRLTVV.